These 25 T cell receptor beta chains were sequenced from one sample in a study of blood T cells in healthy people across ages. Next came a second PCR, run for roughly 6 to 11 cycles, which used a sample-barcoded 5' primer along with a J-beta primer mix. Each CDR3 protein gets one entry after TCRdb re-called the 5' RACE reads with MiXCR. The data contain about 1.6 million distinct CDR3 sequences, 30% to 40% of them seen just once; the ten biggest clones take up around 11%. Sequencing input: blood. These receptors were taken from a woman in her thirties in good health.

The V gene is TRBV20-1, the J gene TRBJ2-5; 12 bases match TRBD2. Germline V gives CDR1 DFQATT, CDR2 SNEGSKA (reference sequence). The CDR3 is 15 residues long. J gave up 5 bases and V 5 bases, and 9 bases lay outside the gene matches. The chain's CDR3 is CSAQTSGRFQETQYF. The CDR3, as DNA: TGCAGTGCTCAGACTAGCGGGAGATTCCAGGAGACCCAGTACTTC.

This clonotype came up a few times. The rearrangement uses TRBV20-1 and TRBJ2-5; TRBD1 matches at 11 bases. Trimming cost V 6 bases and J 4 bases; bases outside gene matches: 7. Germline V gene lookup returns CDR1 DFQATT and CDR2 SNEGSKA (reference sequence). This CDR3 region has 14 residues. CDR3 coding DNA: TGCAGTGCAACCGGACAGGGGGCCGGAGAGACCCAGTACTTC. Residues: CSATGQGAGETQYF.

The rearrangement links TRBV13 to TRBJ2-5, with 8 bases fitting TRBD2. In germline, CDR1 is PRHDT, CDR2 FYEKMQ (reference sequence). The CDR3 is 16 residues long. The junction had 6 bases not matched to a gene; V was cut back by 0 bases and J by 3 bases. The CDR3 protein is CASSLGGSGEKETQYF. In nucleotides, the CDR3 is TGTGCCAGCAGCTTAGGCGGTAGCGGGGAGAAAGAGACCCAGTACTTC.

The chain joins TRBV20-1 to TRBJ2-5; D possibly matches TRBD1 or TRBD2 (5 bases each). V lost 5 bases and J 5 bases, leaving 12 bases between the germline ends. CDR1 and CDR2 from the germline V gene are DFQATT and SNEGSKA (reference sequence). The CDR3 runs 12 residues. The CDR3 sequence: CSAGRWGETQYF. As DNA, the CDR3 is TGCAGTGCTGGACGGTGGGGGGAGACCCAGTACTTC.

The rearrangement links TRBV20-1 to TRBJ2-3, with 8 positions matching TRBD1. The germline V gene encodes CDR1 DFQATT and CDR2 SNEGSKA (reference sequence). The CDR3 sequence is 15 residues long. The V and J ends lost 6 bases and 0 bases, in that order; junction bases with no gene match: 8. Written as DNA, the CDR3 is TGCAGTGCCAACGTACAGGGGGTTAGCACAGATACGCAGTATTTT. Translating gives CSANVQGVSTDTQYF.

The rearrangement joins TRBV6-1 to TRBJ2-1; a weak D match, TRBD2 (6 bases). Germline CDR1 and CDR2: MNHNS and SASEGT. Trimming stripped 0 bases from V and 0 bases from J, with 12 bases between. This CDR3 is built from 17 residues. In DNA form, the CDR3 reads TGTGCCAGCAGTGAAGCGGGGGGAGCGCTCTCCTACAATGAGCAGTTCTTC. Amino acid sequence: CASSEAGGALSYNEQFF.

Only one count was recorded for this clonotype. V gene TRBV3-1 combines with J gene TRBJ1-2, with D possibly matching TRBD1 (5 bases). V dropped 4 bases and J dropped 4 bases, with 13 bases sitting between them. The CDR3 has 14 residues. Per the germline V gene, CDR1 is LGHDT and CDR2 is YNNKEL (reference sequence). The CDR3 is CASSPWTGLYGYTF. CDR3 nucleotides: TGTGCCAGCAGCCCGTGGACGGGGCTCTATGGCTACACCTTC.

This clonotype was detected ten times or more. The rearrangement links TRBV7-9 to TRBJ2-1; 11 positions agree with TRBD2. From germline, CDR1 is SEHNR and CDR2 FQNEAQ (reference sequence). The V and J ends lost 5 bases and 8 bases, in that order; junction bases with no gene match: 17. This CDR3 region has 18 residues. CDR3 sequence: CASSLPYRLAGPNHEQFF. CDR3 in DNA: TGTGCCAGCAGCCTACCCTACCGACTAGCGGGACCGAACCATGAGCAGTTCTTC. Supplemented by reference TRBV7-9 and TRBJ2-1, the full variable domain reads DTGVSQNPRHKITKRGQNVTFRCDPISEHNRLYWYRQTLGQGPEFLTYFQNEAQLEKSRLLSDRFSAERPKGSFSTLEIQRTEQGDSAMYLCASSLPYRLAGPNHEQFFGPGTRLTVL.

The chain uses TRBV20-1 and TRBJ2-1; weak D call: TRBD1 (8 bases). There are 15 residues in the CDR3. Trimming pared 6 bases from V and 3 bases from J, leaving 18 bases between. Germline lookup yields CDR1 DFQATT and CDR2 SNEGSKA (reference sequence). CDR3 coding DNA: TGCAGTGCACTGGGGGGGGACAGGAACTACAATGAGCAGTTCTTC. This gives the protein CSALGGDRNYNEQFF.

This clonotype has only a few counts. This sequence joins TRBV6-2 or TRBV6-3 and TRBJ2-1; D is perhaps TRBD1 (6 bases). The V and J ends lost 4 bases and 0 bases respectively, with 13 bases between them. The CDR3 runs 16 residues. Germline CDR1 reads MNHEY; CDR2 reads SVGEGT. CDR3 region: CASSFDRRDSYNEQFF. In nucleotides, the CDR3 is TGTGCCAGCAGTTTCGACAGGCGCGACTCCTACAATGAGCAGTTCTTC.

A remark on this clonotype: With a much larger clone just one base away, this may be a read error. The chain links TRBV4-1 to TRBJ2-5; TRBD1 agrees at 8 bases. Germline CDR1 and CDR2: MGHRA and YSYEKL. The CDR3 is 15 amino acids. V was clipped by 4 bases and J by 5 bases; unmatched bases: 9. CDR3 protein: CASSPRDRNQETQYF. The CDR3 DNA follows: TGCGCCAGCAGCCCCCGGGACAGGAATCAGGAGACCCAGTACTTC.

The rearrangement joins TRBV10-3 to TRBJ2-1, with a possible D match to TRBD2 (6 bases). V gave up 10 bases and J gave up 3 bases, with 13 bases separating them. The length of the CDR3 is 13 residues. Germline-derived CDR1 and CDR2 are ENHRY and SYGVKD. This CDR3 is CATGLANYNEQFF. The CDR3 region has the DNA TGTGCCACGGGACTCGCGAACTACAATGAGCAGTTCTTC.

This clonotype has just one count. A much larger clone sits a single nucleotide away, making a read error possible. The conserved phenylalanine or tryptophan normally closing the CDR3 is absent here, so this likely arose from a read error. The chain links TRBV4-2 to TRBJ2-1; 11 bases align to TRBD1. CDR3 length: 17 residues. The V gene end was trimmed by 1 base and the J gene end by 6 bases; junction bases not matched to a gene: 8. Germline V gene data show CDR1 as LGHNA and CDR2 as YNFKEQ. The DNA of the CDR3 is TGTGCCAGCAGCCAAGTGGCGGGACAGGGGGAACGCAATGAGCAGTTCTTA. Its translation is CASSQVAGQGERNEQFL.

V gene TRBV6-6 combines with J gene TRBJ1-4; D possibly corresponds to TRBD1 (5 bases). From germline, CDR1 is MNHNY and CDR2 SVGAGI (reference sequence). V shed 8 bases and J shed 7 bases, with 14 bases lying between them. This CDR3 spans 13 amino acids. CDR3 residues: CASFGGSSEKLFF. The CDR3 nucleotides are TGTGCCAGCTTCGGGGGGTCGAGTGAAAAACTGTTTTTT.

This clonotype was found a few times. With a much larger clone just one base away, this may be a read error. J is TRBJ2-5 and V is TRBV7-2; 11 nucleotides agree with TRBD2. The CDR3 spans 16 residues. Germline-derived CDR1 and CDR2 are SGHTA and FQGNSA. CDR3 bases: TGTGCCAGCAGCTCCGGACTAGCGGGTCCTCAAGAGACCCTGTACTTC. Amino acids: CASSSGLAGPQETLYF.

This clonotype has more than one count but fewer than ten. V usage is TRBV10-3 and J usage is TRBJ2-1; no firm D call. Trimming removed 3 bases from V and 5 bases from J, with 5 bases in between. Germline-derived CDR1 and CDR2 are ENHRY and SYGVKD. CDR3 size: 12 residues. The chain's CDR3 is CAISDQNNEQFF. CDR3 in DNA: TGTGCCATCAGTGACCAAAACAATGAGCAGTTCTTC.

The CDR3 sequence is CASIPGRVNTEAFF. For the CDR3, the DNA is TGTGCCAGCATCCCGGGACGGGTGAACACTGAAGCTTTCTTT. The chain joins TRBV12-3 or TRBV12-4 to TRBJ1-1; TRBD1 might be the D (5 bases). Trimming cost V 7 bases and J 0 bases, with 12 bases left between them. The CDR3 sequence is 14 residues long.

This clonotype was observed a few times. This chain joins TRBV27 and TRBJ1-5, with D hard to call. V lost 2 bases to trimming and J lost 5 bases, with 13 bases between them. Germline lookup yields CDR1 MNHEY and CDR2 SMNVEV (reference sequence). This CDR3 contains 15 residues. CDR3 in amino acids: CASSLGPDGYQPQHF. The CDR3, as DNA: TGTGCCAGCAGTTTAGGGCCCGATGGCTATCAGCCCCAGCATTTT.

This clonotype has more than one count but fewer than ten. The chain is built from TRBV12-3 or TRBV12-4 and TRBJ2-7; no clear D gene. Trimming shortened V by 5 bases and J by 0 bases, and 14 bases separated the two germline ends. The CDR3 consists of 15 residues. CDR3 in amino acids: CASSLWSESSYEQYF. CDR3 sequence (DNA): TGTGCCAGCAGTCTTTGGAGCGAGAGCTCCTACGAGCAGTACTTC.

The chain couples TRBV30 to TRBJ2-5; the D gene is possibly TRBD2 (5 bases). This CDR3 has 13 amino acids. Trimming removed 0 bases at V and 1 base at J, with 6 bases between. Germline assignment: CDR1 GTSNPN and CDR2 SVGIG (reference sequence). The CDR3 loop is CAWSVEGQETQYF. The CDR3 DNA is TGTGCCTGGAGTGTAGAGGGCCAAGAGACCCAGTACTTC.

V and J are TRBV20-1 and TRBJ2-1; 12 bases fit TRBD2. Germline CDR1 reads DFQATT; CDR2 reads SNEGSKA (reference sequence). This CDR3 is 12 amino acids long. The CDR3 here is CRAKLAGGEQFF. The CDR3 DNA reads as TGCAGGGCGAAACTAGCGGGAGGAGAGCAGTTCTTC.

CDR3 sequence: CASSLAERANYGYTF. The CDR3, as DNA: TGTGCCAGCAGCTTGGCGGAGCGAGCTAACTATGGCTACACCTTC. V is TRBV5-5 and J is TRBJ1-2, with D unresolved. This CDR3 comprises 15 residues. From germline, CDR1 is SGHKS and CDR2 YYEKEE (reference sequence). Trimming took 0 bases from V and 0 from J, leaving 9 bases between them.

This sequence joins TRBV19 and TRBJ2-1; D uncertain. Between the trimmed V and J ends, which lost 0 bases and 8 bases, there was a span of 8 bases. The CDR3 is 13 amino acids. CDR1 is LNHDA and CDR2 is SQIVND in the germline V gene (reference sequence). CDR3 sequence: CASSIDRGYEQFF. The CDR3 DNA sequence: TGTGCCAGTAGTATAGATCGAGGCTATGAGCAGTTCTTC. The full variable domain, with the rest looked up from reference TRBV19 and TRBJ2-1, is DGGITQSPKYLFRKEGQNVTLSCEQNLNHDAMYWYRQDPGQGLRLIYYSQIVNDFQKGDIAEGYSVSREKKESFPLTVTSAQKNPTAFYLCASSIDRGYEQFFGPGTRLTVL.

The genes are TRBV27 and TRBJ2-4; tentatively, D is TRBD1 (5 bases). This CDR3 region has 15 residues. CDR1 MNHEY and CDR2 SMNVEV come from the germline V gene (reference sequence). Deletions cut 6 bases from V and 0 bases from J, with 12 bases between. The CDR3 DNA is TGTGCCAGCAGCACGGACATACTAGCCAAAAACATTCAGTACTTC. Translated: CASSTDILAKNIQYF.

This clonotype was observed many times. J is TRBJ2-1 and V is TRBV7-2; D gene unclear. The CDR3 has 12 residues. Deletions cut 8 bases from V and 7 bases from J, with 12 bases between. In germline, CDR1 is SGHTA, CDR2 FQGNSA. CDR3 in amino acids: CASAPEHNEQFF. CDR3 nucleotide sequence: TGTGCCAGCGCGCCTGAACATAATGAGCAGTTCTTC.